Listed here is a single T cell receptor beta chain. Only in-frame clones appear in the TCRdb table, and some are missing; sequencing was by immunoSEQ multiplex PCR. The data contain approximately 140,000 clones, roughly 85% of them singletons. This sample was taken from a study of blood T cell repertoires in COVID-19. The specimen was peripheral blood. This TCR was recovered from a man between 60 and 75 years old with acute or convalescent COVID-19.

The CDR3 sequence: CASSTGLASSYNEQFF. The CDR3 DNA is TGCGCCAGCAGCACGGGACTAGCCAGCTCCTACAATGAGCAGTTCTTC. V and J are TRBV5-1 and TRBJ2-1; 9 positions match TRBD2. J lost 0 bases, V lost 4 bases, and 5 bases had no gene match. From germline, CDR1 is SGHRS and CDR2 YFSETQ. The CDR3 length is 16 residues.